One and the same sample provided the 30 T cell receptor beta chains below, sequenced in a study of blood T cell repertoires in COVID-19. The protocol was immunoSEQ multiplex PCR, while the TCRdb copy is restricted to in-frame clones and leaves out a portion. Seen here are about 110,000 clones, approximately 81% observed once, and the top ten hold approximately 1.5%. The material sequenced was peripheral blood. These receptors originate from a man aged 50-59 years with acute or convalescent COVID-19.

The rearrangement uses TRBV9 and TRBJ2-1, with D unresolved. Germline assignment: CDR1 SGDLS and CDR2 YYNGEE. Trimming cost V 2 bases and J 8 bases, with 17 bases left between them. The CDR3 is 15 residues long. The CDR3 DNA is TGTGCCAGCAGCGTTAGAAGTGCCCCCGAGGATGAGCAGTTCTTC. This translates into CASSVRSAPEDEQFF.

The rearrangement uses TRBV5-5 and TRBJ1-2, with 8 bases aligning to TRBD1. V was clipped by 3 bases and J by 6 bases; unmatched bases: 7. CDR1 is SGHKS and CDR2 is YYEKEE in the germline V gene (reference sequence). The CDR3 spans 14 residues. CDR3: CASSSDRDYNGYTF. The CDR3 DNA reads as TGTGCCAGCAGCTCGGACAGGGATTATAATGGCTACACCTTC.

CDR3 residues: CASSRGDNQPQHF. CDR3 bases: TGTGCCAGTAGTAGGGGCGACAATCAGCCCCAGCATTTT. The rearrangement links TRBV19 to TRBJ1-5; TRBD1 is a possible D gene (5 bases). V was shortened by 4 bases and J by 3 bases, with 7 bases between the two germline ends. The CDR3 covers 13 residues. Per germline, CDR1 LNHDA and CDR2 SQIVND (reference sequence).

The rearrangement joins TRBV4-1 to TRBJ2-3; 9 positions match TRBD1. CDR1 is MGHRA and CDR2 is YSYEKL in the germline V gene. J was trimmed by 3 bases and V by 0 bases; bases with no gene match: 4. There are 16 residues in the CDR3. CDR3 region: CASSQDWGQGTDTQYF. The CDR3 nucleotides are TGCGCCAGCAGCCAAGATTGGGGACAGGGTACAGATACGCAGTATTTT.

The chain combines TRBV28 with TRBJ2-7; 7 nucleotides line up with TRBD1. This CDR3 has 15 amino acids. With V trimmed by 6 bases and J by 3 bases, 11 bases remained unmatched. Germline V lookup: CDR1 MDHEN, CDR2 SYDVKM. CDR3 coding DNA: TGTGCCAGCAGCCCCACCCTGACAGGGTACTACGAGCAGTACTTC. It translates to CASSPTLTGYYEQYF.

The chain links TRBV5-4 to TRBJ1-2, with TRBD1 as a possible D gene (5 bases). Germline CDR1 is SGHNT and CDR2 is YYREEE (reference sequence). Between the trimmed V and J ends, which lost 4 bases and 5 bases, there was a span of 15 bases. CDR3 length equals 14 residues. This CDR3 reads CASSPSRDGYGYTF. CDR3 nucleotide sequence: TGTGCCAGCAGCCCCTCGCGGGACGGGTATGGCTACACCTTC.

The genes are TRBV19 and TRBJ2-2, with 10 bases aligning to TRBD1. V shed 6 bases and J 6 bases; nucleotides not matched to a gene: 16. The CDR3 has 18 residues. Germline V CDR1 and CDR2: LNHDA, SQIVND (reference sequence). This CDR3 is CASRWDRGPRTDPGELFF. The CDR3 DNA sequence: TGTGCCAGTAGATGGGACAGGGGACCACGGACGGATCCCGGGGAGCTGTTTTTT. Variable domain in full (rest from reference TRBV19 and TRBJ2-2): DGGITQSPKYLFRKEGQNVTLSCEQNLNHDAMYWYRQDPGQGLRLIYYSQIVNDFQKGDIAEGYSVSREKKESFPLTVTSAQKNPTAFYLCASRWDRGPRTDPGELFFGEGSRLTVL.

The V and J genes are TRBV6-6 and TRBJ2-3; TRBD2 matches 7 bases. CDR3 length: 14 amino acids. The germline CDR1 and CDR2 sequences are MNHNY and SVGAGI (reference sequence). After removal of 10 bases from V and 1 base from J, the junction contained 8 bases not matched to a gene. CDR3 DNA: TGTGCCACTCGCCGGGGGGTAGGCACAGATACGCAGTATTTT. This encodes CATRRGVGTDTQYF.

The CDR3 sequence is CASTPRDRGYEQYF. As DNA, the CDR3 is TGTGCCAGTACGCCCCGTGACAGGGGGTACGAGCAGTACTTC. V and J are TRBV3-1 (or the pseudogene TRBV3-2) and TRBJ2-7; the match to TRBD1 covers 9 bases. V dropped 9 bases and J dropped 4; count of bases not matched to a gene: 10. There are 14 residues in the CDR3. The germline gives CDR1 LGHDT, CDR2 YNNKEL (reference sequence).

The V call is TRBV10-3, the J call TRBJ1-4; D is unclear. The CDR3 extends over 14 amino acids. V gave up 11 bases and J gave up 3 bases, with 16 bases separating them. Germline CDR1 is ENHRY and CDR2 is SYGVKD. The CDR3 here is CAAHSGRSNEKLFF. In DNA, the CDR3 is TGTGCCGCACACTCTGGGAGGTCTAATGAAAAACTGTTTTTT.

This clone was recorded only once. J is TRBJ2-2 and V is TRBV28, with 11 nucleotides matching TRBD1. The germline gives CDR1 MDHEN, CDR2 SYDVKM. This CDR3 has 15 amino acids. The V and J ends lost 2 bases and 4 bases, in that order; junction bases with no gene match: 0. CDR3 sequence reads: CASSLGTGGTGELFF. The DNA for the CDR3 is TGTGCCAGCAGTTTAGGGACAGGGGGCACCGGGGAGCTGTTTTTT.

The J gene is TRBJ1-6, the V gene TRBV10-3, with unresolved D. CDR1 is ENHRY, CDR2 SYGVKD, per germline. The CDR3 extends over 14 amino acids. Deletions cut 1 base from V and 5 bases from J, with 6 bases between. In DNA, the CDR3 is TGTGCCATCAGTGAGTGGCGGGATAATTCACCCCTCCACTTT. This sequence encodes CAISEWRDNSPLHF.

A single count supports this clone. The J gene is TRBJ2-7, the V gene TRBV7-9; TRBD2 is a possible D gene (6 bases). Trimming pared 0 bases from V and 5 bases from J, leaving 11 bases between. CDR1 is SEHNR, CDR2 FQNEAQ, per germline (reference sequence). This CDR3 spans 14 amino acids. CDR3 sequence reads: CASSLAEGRNEQYF. The CDR3 nucleotides read TGTGCCAGCAGCTTAGCGGAGGGCCGAAACGAGCAGTACTTC.

The chain couples TRBV5-5 to TRBJ2-2; 9 bases match TRBD2. The V gene's germline CDR1 is SGHKS and CDR2 YYEKEE (reference sequence). Trimming at V came to 0 bases and at J to 7 bases, leaving 7 bases not matched to a gene. CDR3 length: 16 residues. The CDR3 protein is CASSLGPSGVRGELFF. The CDR3 DNA sequence: TGTGCCAGCAGCTTGGGGCCTAGCGGGGTCCGCGGGGAGCTGTTTTTT. The variable domain in full, with the rest retrieved from reference TRBV5-5 and TRBJ2-2, is DAGVTQSPTHLIKTRGQQVTLRCSPISGHKSVSWYQQVLGQGPQFIFQYYEKEERGRGNFPDRFSARQFPNYSSELNVNALLLGDSALYLCASSLGPSGVRGELFFGEGSRLTVL.

V and J are TRBV30 and TRBJ1-6; 7 nucleotides match TRBD1. This CDR3 is built from 15 residues. The germline V gene encodes CDR1 GTSNPN and CDR2 SVGIG (reference sequence). After removal of 3 bases from V and 0 bases from J, the junction contained 2 bases not matched to a gene. CDR3 sequence reads: CAWSDRVSYNSPLHF. CDR3 sequence (DNA): TGTGCCTGGAGCGACAGGGTCTCCTATAATTCACCCCTCCACTTT.

The genes are TRBV18 and TRBJ2-1; TRBD2 agrees at 8 bases. The V and J ends lost 0 bases and 6 bases, in that order; junction bases with no gene match: 10. This CDR3 has 17 residues. Germline CDR1 is KGHSH and CDR2 is LQKENI. CDR3 amino acids: CASSPPNSRGVGNEQFF. In DNA form, the CDR3 reads TGTGCCAGCTCACCACCGAACTCGCGGGGGGTGGGCAATGAGCAGTTCTTC. The whole variable domain, remainder taken from reference TRBV18 and TRBJ2-1, is NAGVMQNPRHLVRRRGQEARLRCSPMKGHSHVYWYRQLPEEGLKFMVYLQKENIIDESGMPKERFSAEFPKEGPSILRIQQVVRGDSAAYFCASSPPNSRGVGNEQFFGPGTRLTVL.

The rearrangement links TRBV3-1 (or the pseudogene TRBV3-2) to TRBJ2-5, with a tentative D call TRBD1 (6 bases). Trimming removed 1 base at V and 7 bases at J, with 10 bases between. The V gene's germline CDR1 is LGHDT and CDR2 YNNKEL (reference sequence). The CDR3 covers 13 residues. CDR3 protein: CASSQGQERTQYF. As DNA, the CDR3 is TGTGCCAGCAGCCAAGGACAGGAGCGGACCCAGTACTTC.

The chain is built from TRBV30 and TRBJ2-1; D is unclear. Per germline, CDR1 GTSNPN and CDR2 SVGIG (reference sequence). The CDR3 sequence is 14 residues long. V was pared by 0 bases and J by 4 bases, with 10 bases between. The chain's CDR3 is CAWSVLNLYNEQFF. Here the CDR3 DNA reads TGTGCCTGGAGTGTACTTAACCTATACAATGAGCAGTTCTTC.

The gene calls are TRBV5-1 and TRBJ2-5; tentative D call: TRBD2 (5 bases). V lost 0 bases to trimming and J lost 1 base, with 7 bases between them. This CDR3 is built from 14 residues. The germline gives CDR1 SGHRS, CDR2 YFSETQ. The CDR3 loop is CASSLGRGQETQYF. The CDR3 nucleotides read TGCGCCAGCAGCTTGGGACGGGGCCAAGAGACCCAGTACTTC.

The rearrangement links TRBV12-3 or TRBV12-4 to TRBJ2-3; D is ambiguous. The ends were cut back, 1 base at V and 5 bases at J, with 4 bases in the middle. The CDR3 loop spans 12 amino acids. The CDR3 DNA is TGTGCCAGCAGTTTAGTAGAAGATACGCAGTATTTT. This encodes CASSLVEDTQYF.

This clone turned up a few times. The chain employs TRBV5-4 and TRBJ1-1, with 9 bases that match TRBD1. The CDR3 runs to 15 residues. The trim removed 0 bases at V and 4 bases at J, leaving 4 bases unmatched. Germline V gene sequence: CDR1 SGHNT, CDR2 YYREEE (reference sequence). This CDR3 reads CASSLGGQGSTEAFF. As DNA, the CDR3 is TGTGCCAGCAGCTTGGGCGGACAGGGGAGCACTGAAGCTTTCTTT.

The rearrangement joins TRBV28 to TRBJ1-2, with D hard to call. CDR1 and CDR2 (germline): MDHEN, SYDVKM. The length of the CDR3 is 12 residues. V was clipped by 5 bases and J by 5 bases, with 9 bases between them. The CDR3 spells CASSEDRYGYTF. For the CDR3, the DNA is TGTGCCAGCAGTGAGGATAGGTATGGCTACACCTTC.

Here the CDR3 reads CASSDPGAGYTF. In DNA form, the CDR3 reads TGTGCCAGCAGTGATCCAGGGGCTGGCTACACCTTC. The gene calls are TRBV9 and TRBJ1-2, with D perhaps matching TRBD1 (6 bases). The CDR3 length is 12 residues. Germline V lookup: CDR1 SGDLS, CDR2 YYNGEE. Trimming pared 5 bases from V and 7 bases from J, leaving 12 bases between.

The rearrangement joins TRBV4-1 to TRBJ1-3; D perhaps matches TRBD1 (5 bases). CDR3 length equals 15 residues. V lost 0 bases and J lost 2, with 8 bases in between. Germline CDR1 and CDR2: MGHRA and YSYEKL. Here the CDR3 reads CASSQDAGTGNTIYF. The DNA for the CDR3 is TGCGCCAGCAGCCAAGATGCAGGGACTGGAAACACCATATATTTT.

This clone is a singleton in its sample. This chain uses TRBV5-1 with TRBJ2-2, with D unresolved. Germline CDR1 and CDR2: SGHRS and YFSETQ. The CDR3 extends over 14 amino acids. Trimming pared 2 bases from V and 3 bases from J, leaving 8 bases between. CDR3 region: CASSFDTHTGELFF. CDR3 sequence (DNA): TGCGCCAGCAGCTTCGACACCCACACCGGGGAGCTGTTTTTT.

The CDR3 spells CASSSPRDRSYEQYF. The CDR3 coding sequence is TGTGCCAGCAGCTCTCCTAGGGACAGATCCTACGAGCAGTACTTC. The chain couples TRBV6-5 to TRBJ2-7; 7 bases are shared with TRBD1. V was pared by 6 bases and J by 1 base, with 9 bases of the junction left unmatched. Looked up from germline, CDR1 is MNHEY and CDR2 is SVGAGI. The CDR3 length is 15 residues.

V usage is TRBV3-1 (or the pseudogene TRBV3-2) and J usage is TRBJ1-5; D uncertain. The V end lost 2 bases, the J end lost 9 bases, and 8 bases lay between the germline ends. Germline CDR1 and CDR2: LGHDT and YNNKEL (reference sequence). The CDR3 sequence is 12 residues long. CDR3 loop: CASSQWAGPQHF. The CDR3 nucleotides read TGTGCCAGCAGCCAATGGGCCGGGCCCCAGCATTTT.

The chain recombines TRBV27 with TRBJ1-2; the D is unclear. Trimming took off 0 bases at V and 4 bases at J, with 18 bases between the two ends. CDR3 length: 17 amino acids. Germline values: CDR1 MNHEY, CDR2 SMNVEV (reference sequence). The CDR3, as DNA: TGTGCCAGCAGTTTATCACGTTGGTCCGGGAGTACCTATGGCTACACCTTC. Amino acids: CASSLSRWSGSTYGYTF.

The rearrangement joins TRBV7-2 to TRBJ1-6, with TRBD1 matching over 8 bases. This CDR3 is 15 amino acids long. V shed 4 bases, J shed 9 bases, and the junction held 8 bases outside the gene matches. Germline V lookup: CDR1 SGHTA, CDR2 FQGNSA. The chain's CDR3 is CASSSLGQGTSPLHF. DNA of the CDR3: TGTGCCAGCAGCTCCCTTGGACAGGGAACTTCACCCCTCCACTTT.

The chain couples TRBV12-3 or TRBV12-4 to TRBJ2-5; 9 nucleotides line up with TRBD1. This CDR3 region has 13 residues. With 6 bases clipped from V and 3 bases from J, the junction kept 2 bases outside the gene matches. The CDR3 DNA reads as TGTGCCAGCAGCCGGACAGGGGAAGAGACCCAGTACTTC. Protein: CASSRTGEETQYF.